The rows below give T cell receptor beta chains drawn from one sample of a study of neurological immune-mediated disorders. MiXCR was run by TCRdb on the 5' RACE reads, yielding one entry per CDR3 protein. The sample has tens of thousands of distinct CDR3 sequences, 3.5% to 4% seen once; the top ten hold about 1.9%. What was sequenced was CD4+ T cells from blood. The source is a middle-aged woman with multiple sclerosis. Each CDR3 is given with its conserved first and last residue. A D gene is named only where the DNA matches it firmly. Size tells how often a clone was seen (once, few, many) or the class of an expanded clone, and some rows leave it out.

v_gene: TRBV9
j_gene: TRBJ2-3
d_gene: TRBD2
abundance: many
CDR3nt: TGTGCCAGCAGCGTAGTACGGGACTCAGGCGGGGGAACAGATACGCAGTATTTT
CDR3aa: CASSVVRDSGGGTDTQYF

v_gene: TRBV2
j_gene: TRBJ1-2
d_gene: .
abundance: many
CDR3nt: TGTGCCAGCTCGGAGGACACCGTCGTCGTATATGGCTACACCTTC
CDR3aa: CASSEDTVVVYGYTF

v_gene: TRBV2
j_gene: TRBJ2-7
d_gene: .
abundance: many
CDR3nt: TGTGCCAGCACCCTGGTCTACGAGCAGTACTTC
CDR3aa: CASTLVYEQYF

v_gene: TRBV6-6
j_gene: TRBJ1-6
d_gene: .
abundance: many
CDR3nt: TGTGCCAGCAGGGGACGGACCAGCTCCTATAATTCACCCCTCCACTTT
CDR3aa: CASRGRTSSYNSPLHF

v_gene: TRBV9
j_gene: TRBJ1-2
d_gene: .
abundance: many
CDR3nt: TGTGCCAGCAGCGCGAGGGGTCCCGCTAACTATGGCTACACCTTC
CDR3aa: CASSARGPANYGYTF

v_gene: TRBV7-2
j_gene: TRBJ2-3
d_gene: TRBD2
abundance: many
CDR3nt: TGTGCCAGCAGCTTAGCTAGCGGGTGGGCAGATACGCAGTATTTT
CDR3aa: CASSLASGWADTQYF

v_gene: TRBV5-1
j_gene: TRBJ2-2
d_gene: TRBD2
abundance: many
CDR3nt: TGCGCCAGCAGCAAACTATTTAGCGGGGGGGCGACCACCGGGGAGCTGTTTTTT
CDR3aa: CASSKLFSGGATTGELFF

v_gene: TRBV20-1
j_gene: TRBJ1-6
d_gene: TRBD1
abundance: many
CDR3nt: TGCAGTGCTATACCGACAGGGGTCTATAATTCACCCCTCCACTTT
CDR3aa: CSAIPTGVYNSPLHF

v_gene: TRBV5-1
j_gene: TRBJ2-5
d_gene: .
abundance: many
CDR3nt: TGCGCCAGCAGTCCGGAGTGGGGAGAGACCCAGTACTTC
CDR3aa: CASSPEWGETQYF

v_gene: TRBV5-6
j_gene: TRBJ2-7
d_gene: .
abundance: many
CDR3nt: TGTGCCAGCAGCTTGTTACGCCAAGGTTACGAGCAGTACTTC
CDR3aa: CASSLLRQGYEQYF

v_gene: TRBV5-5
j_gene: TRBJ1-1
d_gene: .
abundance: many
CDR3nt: TGTGCCAGCAGCTTGGTAATAGGGAGGACTGAAGCTTTCTTT
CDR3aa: CASSLVIGRTEAFF

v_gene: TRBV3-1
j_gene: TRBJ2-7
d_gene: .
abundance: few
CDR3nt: TGTGCCAGCAGCCGCAGACAGGAGAGCTCCTACGAGCAGTACTTC
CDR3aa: CASSRRQESSYEQYF

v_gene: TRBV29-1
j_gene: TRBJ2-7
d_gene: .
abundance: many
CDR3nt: TGCAGCGTTCAGGACTCGACCTACGAGCAGTACTTC
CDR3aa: CSVQDSTYEQYF

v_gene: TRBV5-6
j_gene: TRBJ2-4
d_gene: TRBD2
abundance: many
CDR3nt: TGTGCCAGCAGCTTTCGGACTAGTTCAGCCAAAAACATTCAGTACTTC
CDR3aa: CASSFRTSSAKNIQYF

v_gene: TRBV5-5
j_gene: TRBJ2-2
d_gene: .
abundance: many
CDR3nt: TGTGCCAGCAGCTTTGGACAGCCTACCGGGGAGCTGTTTTTT
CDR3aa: CASSFGQPTGELFF

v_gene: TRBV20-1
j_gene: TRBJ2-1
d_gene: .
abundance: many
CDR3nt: TGCAGTGCTACCAGGGGGGAAGTCAATGAGCAGTTCTTC
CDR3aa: CSATRGEVNEQFF

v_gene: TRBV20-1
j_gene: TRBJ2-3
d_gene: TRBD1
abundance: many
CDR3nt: TGCAGTGCACGGGACAGATCCGATACGCAGTATTTT
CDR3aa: CSARDRSDTQYF

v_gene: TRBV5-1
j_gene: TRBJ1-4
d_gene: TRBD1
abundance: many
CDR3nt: TGCGCCAGCAGCCCGACAGGGCCCAATGAAAAACTGTTTTTT
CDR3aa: CASSPTGPNEKLFF

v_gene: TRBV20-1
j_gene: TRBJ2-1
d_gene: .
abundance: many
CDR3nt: TGCAGTGCTAGGCTAGGTTGGAATGAGCAGTTCTTC
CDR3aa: CSARLGWNEQFF

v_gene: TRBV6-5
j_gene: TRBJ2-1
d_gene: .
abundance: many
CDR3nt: TGTGCCAGCAGTTACTCAAACAGGTTAAATGAGCAGTTCTTC
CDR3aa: CASSYSNRLNEQFF

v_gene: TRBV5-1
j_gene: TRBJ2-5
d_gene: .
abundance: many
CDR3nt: TGCGCCAGCAGCTTGTGGGCAGGGGCCCAAGAGACCCAGTACTTC
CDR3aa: CASSLWAGAQETQYF

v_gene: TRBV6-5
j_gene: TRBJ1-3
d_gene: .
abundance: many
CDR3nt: TGTGCCAGCCAGTCCCTTGGGGGACCTGGAAACACCATATATTTT
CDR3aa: CASQSLGGPGNTIYF

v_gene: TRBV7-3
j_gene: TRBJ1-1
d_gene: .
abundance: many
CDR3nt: TGTGCCAGCAGCTTATCACCGGGACTCCTGAACACTGAAGCTTTCTTT
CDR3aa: CASSLSPGLLNTEAFF

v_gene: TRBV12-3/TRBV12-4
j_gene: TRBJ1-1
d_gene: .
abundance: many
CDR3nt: TGTGCCAGCAGTAGGACCGGTGAAGCTTTCTTT
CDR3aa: CASSRTGEAFF

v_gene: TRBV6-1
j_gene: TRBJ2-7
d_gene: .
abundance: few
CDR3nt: TGTGCCAGCAGTGAAGCTTTATTACAGTACGAGCAGTACTTC
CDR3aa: CASSEALLQYEQYF

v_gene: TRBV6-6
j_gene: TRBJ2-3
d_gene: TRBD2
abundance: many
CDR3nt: TGTGCCAGCAGCCAGCACAGCGGGGGGGCAGATACGCAGTATTTT
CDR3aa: CASSQHSGGADTQYF

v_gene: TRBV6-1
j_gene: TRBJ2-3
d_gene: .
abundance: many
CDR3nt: TGTGCCAGCAGTCCCGGGGGTGGGGGAGATACGCAGTATTTT
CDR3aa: CASSPGGGGDTQYF

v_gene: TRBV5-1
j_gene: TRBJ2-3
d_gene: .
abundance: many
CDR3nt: TGCGCCAGCAGCTTGGAGCGGAGGAGCACAGATACGCAGTATTTT
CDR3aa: CASSLERRSTDTQYF

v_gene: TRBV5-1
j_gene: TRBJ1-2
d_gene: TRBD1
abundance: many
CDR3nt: TGCGCCAGCAAGATAAGGGACAGGGCCTATGGCTACACCTTC
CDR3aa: CASKIRDRAYGYTF

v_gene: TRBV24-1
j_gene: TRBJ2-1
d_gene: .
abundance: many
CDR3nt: TGTGCCACCAGTGACCCCTCAGGGGCAGACAATGAGCAGTTCTTC
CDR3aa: CATSDPSGADNEQFF

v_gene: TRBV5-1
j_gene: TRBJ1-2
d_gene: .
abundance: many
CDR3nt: TGCGCCAGCAGCCCCCAAGGTGGACGCTATGGCTACACCTTC
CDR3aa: CASSPQGGRYGYTF

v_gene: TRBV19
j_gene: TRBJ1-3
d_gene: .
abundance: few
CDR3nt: TGTGCCAGTACCATCTTACAGCCAGGACCTGGAAACACCATATATTTT
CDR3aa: CASTILQPGPGNTIYF

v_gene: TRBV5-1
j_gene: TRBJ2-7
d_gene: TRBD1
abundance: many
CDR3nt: TGCGCCAGCAGCCCAGGGGGTTTCTCCTACGAGCAGTACTTC
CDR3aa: CASSPGGFSYEQYF

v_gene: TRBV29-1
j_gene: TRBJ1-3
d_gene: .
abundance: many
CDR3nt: TGCAGCGGGCACGGCTCTGGAAACACCATATATTTT
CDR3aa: CSGHGSGNTIYF

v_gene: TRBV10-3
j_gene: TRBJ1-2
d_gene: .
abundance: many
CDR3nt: TGTGCCATCAGTGACTCGGGAATTAGGGGATATGGCTACACCTTC
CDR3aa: CAISDSGIRGYGYTF

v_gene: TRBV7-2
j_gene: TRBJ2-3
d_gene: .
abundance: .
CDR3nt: TGTGCCAGCAACCCACTCTCCAGGGTTACGTTTTTCGGTACGCAGTATTTT
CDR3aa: CASNPLSRVTFFGTQYF

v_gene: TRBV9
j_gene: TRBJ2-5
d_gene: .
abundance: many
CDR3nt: TGTGCCAGCAGCGTAGACCTCCTTTTGGGTGAGGAGACCCAGTACTTC
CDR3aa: CASSVDLLLGEETQYF